The clone carrying this TCR beta chain was detected only once. CD4+ cells underwent separation, giving CD45RA+ naive and CD45RA-negative memory subsets. The data were taken from a study of shared clonotypes between healthy human individuals. Background on the study: The people who gave samples were two women and a few men aged 18 to 49. Three plates each covered CD4 naive and memory; CD8 naive two, CD8 memory one.

Execution of the assay was at deep level. Generated by immunoSEQ multiplex PCR, the TCRdb table keeps only in-frame clones and is missing some. This sample carries about 960,000 clones, approximately 80% of them seen once, and the ten largest clones take over 1.3%. V gave up 6 bases and J gave up 3 bases; unmatched junction bases: 8. The length of the CDR3 is 16 residues. Per germline, CDR1 WSHSY and CDR2 SAAADI. This sequence was found in a man younger than 30 in good health. The rearrangement joins TRBV10-2 to TRBJ2-2, with 9 bases identical to TRBD2. Sequencing input: memory CD4+ T cells sorted from blood. Stated subset: CD45RA-negative fraction. CDR3 protein: CASREGVAGDTGELFF. CDR3 bases: TGCGCCAGCAGGGAGGGGGTAGCGGGAGACACCGGGGAGCTGTTTTTT.